What follows describes a single TCR beta chain. These data come from a study of blood T cell repertoires in COVID-19. Study in general: Material from acute and convalescent COVID-19 was sourced from the United States, Italy and Spain.

In the original processing: Amplification with reference gene primers provided the estimates of nucleated cell counts. Assay used: immunoSEQ multiplex PCR; TCRdb lists only in-frame clones, some missing. D and trimming come from the DNA, and the V and J calls and clone size come from that table. The profile covers 200,000 to 250,000 clones, with roughly 87% appearing a single time and approximately 10% taken by the ten largest. Which cohort a participant joined came from the clinical history participants gave. This CDR3 spans 14 amino acids. V shed 3 bases and J shed 3 bases, with 10 bases lying between them. Germline assignment: CDR1 MNHNS and CDR2 SASEGT.

Source material: PBMCs or T cells enriched from blood (not recorded which). The TCR comes from a man aged 18 to 30 with acute COVID-19. The J gene is TRBJ2-3, the V gene TRBV6-1; D ambiguous. Written as DNA, the CDR3 is TGTGCCAGCAGTGAGGAGTTTAATACAGATACGCAGTATTTT. It translates to CASSEEFNTDTQYF.